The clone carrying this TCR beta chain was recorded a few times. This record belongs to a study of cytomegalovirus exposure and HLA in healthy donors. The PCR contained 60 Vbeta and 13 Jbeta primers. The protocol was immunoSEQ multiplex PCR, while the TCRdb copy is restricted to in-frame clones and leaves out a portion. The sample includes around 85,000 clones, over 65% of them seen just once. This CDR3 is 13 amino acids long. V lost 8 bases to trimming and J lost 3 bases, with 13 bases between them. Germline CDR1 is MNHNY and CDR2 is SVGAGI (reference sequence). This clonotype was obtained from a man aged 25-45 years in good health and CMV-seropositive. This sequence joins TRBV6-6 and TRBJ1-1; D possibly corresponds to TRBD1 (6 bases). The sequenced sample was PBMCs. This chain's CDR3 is CASSLGADTEAFF. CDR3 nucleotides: TGTGCCAGCTCCCTGGGGGCGGACACTGAAGCTTTCTTT.